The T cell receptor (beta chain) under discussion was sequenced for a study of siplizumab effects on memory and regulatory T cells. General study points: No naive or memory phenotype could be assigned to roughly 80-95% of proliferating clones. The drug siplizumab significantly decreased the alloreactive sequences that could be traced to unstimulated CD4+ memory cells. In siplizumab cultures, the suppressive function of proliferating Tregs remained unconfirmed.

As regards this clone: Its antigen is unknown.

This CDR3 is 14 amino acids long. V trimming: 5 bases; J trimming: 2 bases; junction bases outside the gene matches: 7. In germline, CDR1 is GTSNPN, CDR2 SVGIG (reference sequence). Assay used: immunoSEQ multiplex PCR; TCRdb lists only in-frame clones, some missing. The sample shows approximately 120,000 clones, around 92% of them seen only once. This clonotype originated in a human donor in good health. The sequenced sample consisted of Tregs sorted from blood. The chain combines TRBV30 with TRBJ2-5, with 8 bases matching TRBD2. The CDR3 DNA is TGTGCCTGGGAAGCGGGAGCCCCTCAAGAGACCCAGTACTTC. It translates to CAWEAGAPQETQYF.